This T cell receptor (beta chain) was sequenced during a study of blood T cell repertoires in COVID-19. Study details: Researchers got acute and convalescent COVID-19 samples from the United States, Italy and Spain. Sample material is recorded as cDNA or gDNA derived from T cells, B-cell-depleted T cells, or PBMCs.

Produced via immunoSEQ multiplex PCR; TCRdb's table is partial and in-frame only. The sample records 350,000 to 450,000 clones, about 91% being singletons. The sequence was obtained from a woman between 35 and 50 years old with COVID-19, enrolled during active disease. The sequenced sample was peripheral blood.

The CDR3 loop is CASSPGGTGSYEQYF. CDR3 in DNA: TGTGCCAGCAGCCCCGGAGGGACAGGCTCCTACGAGCAGTACTTC. The J gene is TRBJ2-7, the V gene TRBV9, with 8 bases identical to TRBD1. The CDR3 runs to 15 residues. Germline CDR1 SGDLS, CDR2 YYNGEE. Trimming removed 4 bases from V and 0 bases from J; junction bases left unmatched: 6.